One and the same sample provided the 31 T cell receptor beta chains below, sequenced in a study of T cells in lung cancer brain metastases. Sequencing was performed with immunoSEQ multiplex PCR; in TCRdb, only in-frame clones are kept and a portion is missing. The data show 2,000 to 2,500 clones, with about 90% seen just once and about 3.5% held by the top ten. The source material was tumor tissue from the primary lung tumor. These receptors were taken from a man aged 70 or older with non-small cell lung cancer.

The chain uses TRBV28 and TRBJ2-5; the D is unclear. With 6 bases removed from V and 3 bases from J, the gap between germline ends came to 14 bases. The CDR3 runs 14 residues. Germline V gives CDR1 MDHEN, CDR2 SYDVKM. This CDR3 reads CASSQTNKKETQYF. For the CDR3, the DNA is TGTGCCAGCAGCCAAACGAACAAAAAAGAGACCCAGTACTTC. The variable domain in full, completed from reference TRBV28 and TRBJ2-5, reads DVKVTQSSRYLVKRTGEKVFLECVQDMDHENMFWYRQDPGLGLRLIYFSYDVKMKEKGDIPEGYSVSREKKERFSLILESASTNQTSMYLCASSQTNKKETQYFGPGTRLLVL.

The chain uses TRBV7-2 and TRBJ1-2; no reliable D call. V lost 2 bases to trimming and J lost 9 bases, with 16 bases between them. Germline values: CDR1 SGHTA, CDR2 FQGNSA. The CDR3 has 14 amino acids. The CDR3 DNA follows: TGTGCCAGCAGCTTAATGGCAGGTCCAGAGAGCTACACCTTC. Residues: CASSLMAGPESYTF.

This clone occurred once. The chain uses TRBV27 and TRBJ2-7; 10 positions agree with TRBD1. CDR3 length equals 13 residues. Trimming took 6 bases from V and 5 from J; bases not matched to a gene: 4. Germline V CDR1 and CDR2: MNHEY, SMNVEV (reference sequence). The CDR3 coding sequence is TGTGCCAGCAGCCAGACAGGGGGCGACGAGCAGTACTTC. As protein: CASSQTGGDEQYF.

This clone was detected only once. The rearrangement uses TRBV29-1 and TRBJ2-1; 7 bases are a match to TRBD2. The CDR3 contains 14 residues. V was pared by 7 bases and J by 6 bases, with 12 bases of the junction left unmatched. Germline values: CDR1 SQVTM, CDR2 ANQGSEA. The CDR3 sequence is CSGRPGGRGNEQFF. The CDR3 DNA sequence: TGCAGCGGCCGACCGGGCGGGAGAGGCAATGAGCAGTTCTTC.

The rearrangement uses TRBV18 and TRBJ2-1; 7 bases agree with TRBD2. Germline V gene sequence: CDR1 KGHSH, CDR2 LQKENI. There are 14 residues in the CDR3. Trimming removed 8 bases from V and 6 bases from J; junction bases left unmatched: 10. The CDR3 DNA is TGTGCCAGCCTACCGGGGGACTACCGCAATGAGCAGTTCTTC. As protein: CASLPGDYRNEQFF.

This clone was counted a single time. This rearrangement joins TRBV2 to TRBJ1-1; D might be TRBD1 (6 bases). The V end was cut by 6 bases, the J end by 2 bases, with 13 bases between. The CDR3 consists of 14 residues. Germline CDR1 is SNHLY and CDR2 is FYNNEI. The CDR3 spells CASSFTGINTEAFF. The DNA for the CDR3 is TGTGCCAGCAGCTTTACAGGGATTAACACTGAAGCTTTCTTT. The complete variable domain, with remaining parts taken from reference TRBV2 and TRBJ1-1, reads EPEVTQTPSHQVTQMGQEVILRCVPISNHLYFYWYRQILGQKVEFLVSFYNNEISEKSEIFDDQFSVERPDGSNFTLKIRSTKLEDSAMYFCASSFTGINTEAFFGQGTRLTVV.

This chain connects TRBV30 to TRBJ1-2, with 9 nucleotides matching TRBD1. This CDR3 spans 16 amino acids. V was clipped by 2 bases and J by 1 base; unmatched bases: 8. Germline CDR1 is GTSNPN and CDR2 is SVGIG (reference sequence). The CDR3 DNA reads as TGTGCCTGGAGTCACAGGGGGCGTTTGGATAACTATGGCTACACCTTC. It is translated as CAWSHRGRLDNYGYTF.

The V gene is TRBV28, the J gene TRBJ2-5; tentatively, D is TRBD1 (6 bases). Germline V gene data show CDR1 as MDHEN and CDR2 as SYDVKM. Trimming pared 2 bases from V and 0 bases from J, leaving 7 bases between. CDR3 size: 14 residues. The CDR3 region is CASSLGQYQETQYF. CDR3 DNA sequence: TGTGCCAGCAGTTTAGGACAGTACCAAGAGACCCAGTACTTC.

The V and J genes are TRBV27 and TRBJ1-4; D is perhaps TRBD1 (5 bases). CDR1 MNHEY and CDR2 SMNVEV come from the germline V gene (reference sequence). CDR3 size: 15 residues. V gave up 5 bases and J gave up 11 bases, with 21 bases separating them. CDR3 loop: CASSPSSGRLLKLFF. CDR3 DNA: TGTGCCAGCAGTCCCTCCTCGGGGCGGCTGTTGAAACTGTTTTTT.

The CDR3 DNA reads TGTGCCAGCAGTTTTGCCTTGAGGGGGATCTCCTATAATTCACCCCTCCACTTT. It codes for CASSFALRGISYNSPLHF. The chain has TRBV27 and TRBJ1-6; tentative D call: TRBD1 (6 bases). This CDR3 has 18 amino acids. Germline V lookup: CDR1 MNHEY, CDR2 SMNVEV (reference sequence). Trimming cost V 3 bases and J 0 bases, with 15 bases left between them.

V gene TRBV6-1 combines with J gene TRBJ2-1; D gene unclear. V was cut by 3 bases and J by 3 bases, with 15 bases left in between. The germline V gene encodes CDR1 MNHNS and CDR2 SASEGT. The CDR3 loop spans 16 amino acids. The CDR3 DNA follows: TGTGCCAGCAGTGATCAGAGTGGCCTCAACTACAATGAGCAGTTCTTC. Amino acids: CASSDQSGLNYNEQFF.

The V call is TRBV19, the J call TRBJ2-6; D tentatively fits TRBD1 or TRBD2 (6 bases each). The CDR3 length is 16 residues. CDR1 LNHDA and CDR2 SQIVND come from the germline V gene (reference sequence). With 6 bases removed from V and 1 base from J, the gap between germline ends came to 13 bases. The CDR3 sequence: CASRVEGESGANVLTF. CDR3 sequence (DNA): TGTGCCAGTAGGGTGGAGGGGGAATCTGGGGCCAACGTCCTGACTTTC.

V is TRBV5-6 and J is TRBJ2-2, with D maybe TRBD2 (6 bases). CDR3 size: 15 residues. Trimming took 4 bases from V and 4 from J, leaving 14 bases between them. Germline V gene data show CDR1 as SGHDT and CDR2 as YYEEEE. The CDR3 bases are TGTGCCAGCAGCCCTCCGGGACTCACCACCGGGGAGCTGTTTTTT. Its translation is CASSPPGLTTGELFF.

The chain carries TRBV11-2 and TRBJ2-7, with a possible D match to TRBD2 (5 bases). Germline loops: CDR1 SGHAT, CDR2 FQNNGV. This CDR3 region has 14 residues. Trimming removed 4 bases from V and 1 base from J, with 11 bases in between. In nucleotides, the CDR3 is TGTGCCAGCAGCTCCTTGGGGAGATCCTACGAGCAGTACTTC. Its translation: CASSSLGRSYEQYF.

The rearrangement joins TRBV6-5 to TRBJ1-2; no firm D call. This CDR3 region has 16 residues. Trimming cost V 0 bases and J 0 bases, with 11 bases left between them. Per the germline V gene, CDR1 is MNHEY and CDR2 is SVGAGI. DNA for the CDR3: TGTGCCAGCAGTTACTCGATTAACACCGCTAACTATGGCTACACCTTC. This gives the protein CASSYSINTANYGYTF.

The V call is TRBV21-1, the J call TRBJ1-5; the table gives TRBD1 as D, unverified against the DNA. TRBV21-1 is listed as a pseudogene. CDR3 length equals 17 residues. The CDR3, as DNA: TGTGCCAGCAGCAAGGGACAGGGAAGCCATAGCAATCAGCCCCAGCATTTT. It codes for CASSKGQGSHSNQPQHF.

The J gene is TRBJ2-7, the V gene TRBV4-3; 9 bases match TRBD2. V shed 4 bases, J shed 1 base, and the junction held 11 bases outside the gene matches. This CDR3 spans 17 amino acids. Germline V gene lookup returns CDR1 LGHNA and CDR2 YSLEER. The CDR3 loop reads CASSPSIGSGGSYEQYF. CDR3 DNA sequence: TGCGCCAGCAGCCCGTCTATTGGTAGCGGGGGTTCCTACGAGCAGTACTTC.

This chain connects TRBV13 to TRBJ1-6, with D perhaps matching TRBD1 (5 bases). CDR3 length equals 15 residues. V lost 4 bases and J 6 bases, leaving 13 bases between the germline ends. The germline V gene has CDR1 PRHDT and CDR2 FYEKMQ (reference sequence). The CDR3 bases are TGTGCCAGCAGCTCCCAAAGGGGACGTAATTCACCCCTCCACTTT. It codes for CASSSQRGRNSPLHF.

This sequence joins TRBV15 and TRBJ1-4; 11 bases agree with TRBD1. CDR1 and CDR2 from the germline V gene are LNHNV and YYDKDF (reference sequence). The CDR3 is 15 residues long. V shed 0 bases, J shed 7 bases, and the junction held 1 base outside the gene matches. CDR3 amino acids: CATSRDGTGGEKLFF. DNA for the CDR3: TGTGCCACCAGCAGAGATGGGACAGGGGGTGAAAAACTGTTTTTT.

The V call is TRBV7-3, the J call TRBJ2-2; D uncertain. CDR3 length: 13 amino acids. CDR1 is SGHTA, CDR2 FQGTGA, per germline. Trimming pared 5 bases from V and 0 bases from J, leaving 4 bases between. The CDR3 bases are TGTGCCAGCAGCGGGGCGAACACCGGGGAGCTGTTTTTT. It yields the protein CASSGANTGELFF. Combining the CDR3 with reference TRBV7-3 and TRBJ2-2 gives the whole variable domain GAGVSQTPSNKVTEKGKYVELRCDPISGHTALYWYRQSLGQGPEFLIYFQGTGAADDSGLPNDRFFAVRPEGSVSTLKIQRTERGDSAVYLCASSGANTGELFFGEGSRLTVL.

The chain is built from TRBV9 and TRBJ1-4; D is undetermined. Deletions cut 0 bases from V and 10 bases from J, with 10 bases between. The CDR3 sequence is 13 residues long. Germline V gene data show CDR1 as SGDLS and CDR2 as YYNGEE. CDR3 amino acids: CASSVDARGKLFF. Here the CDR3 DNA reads TGTGCCAGCAGCGTAGACGCCCGGGGAAAACTGTTTTTT.

The DNA for the CDR3 is TGCAGCGTTGACACAGGGGAGACCGGGGAGCTGTTTTTT. This translates into CSVDTGETGELFF. This chain joins TRBV29-1 and TRBJ2-2, with 7 bases matching TRBD1. Germline V gene sequence: CDR1 SQVTM, CDR2 ANQGSEA. The CDR3 sequence is 13 residues long. The V and J ends lost 3 bases and 5 bases, in that order; junction bases with no gene match: 3.

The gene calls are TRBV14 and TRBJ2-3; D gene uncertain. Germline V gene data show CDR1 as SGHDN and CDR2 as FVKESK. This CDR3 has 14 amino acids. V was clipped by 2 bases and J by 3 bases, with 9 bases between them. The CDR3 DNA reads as TGTGCCAGCAGCCAACAGGAGAGGACAGATACGCAGTATTTT. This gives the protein CASSQQERTDTQYF.

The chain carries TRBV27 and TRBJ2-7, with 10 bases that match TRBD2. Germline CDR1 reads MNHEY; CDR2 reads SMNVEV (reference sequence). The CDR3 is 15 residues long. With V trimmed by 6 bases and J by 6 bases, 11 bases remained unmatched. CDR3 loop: CASSSGGANSREQYF. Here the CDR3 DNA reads TGTGCCAGCAGCAGCGGGGGGGCCAACTCTCGCGAGCAGTACTTC.

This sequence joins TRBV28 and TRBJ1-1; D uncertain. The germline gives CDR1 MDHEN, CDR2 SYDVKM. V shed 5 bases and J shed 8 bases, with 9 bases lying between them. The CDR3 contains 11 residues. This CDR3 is CASSPGNEAFF. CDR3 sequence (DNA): TGTGCCAGCAGTCCCGGGAACGAAGCTTTCTTT.

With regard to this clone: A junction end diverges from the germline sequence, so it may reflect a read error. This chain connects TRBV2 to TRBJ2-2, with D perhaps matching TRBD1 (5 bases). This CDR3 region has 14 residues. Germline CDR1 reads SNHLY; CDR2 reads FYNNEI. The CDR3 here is CASRGHISTGELFF. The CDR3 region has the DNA TGTGCCAGCAGAGGACACATCAGCACCGGAGAGCTGTTTTTT.

This CDR3 is CASRAGRLDRNPYEQYF. The CDR3 DNA reads TGTGCCAGCAGGGCGGGCCGACTGGACAGGAACCCCTACGAGCAGTACTTC. V usage is TRBV7-9 and J usage is TRBJ2-7, with 7 bases aligning to TRBD1. CDR3 length: 17 amino acids. Losses at the gene ends were 6 bases for V and 2 bases for J; bases not matched to a gene: 16. Germline V gene sequence: CDR1 SEHNR, CDR2 FQNEAQ (reference sequence).

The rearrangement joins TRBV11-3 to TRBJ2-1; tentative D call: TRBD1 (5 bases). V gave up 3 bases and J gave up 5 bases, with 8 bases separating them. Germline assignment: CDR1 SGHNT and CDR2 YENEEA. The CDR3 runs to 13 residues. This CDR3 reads CASSLGRNNEQFF. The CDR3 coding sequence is TGTGCCAGCAGCTTGGGGCGGAACAATGAGCAGTTCTTC.

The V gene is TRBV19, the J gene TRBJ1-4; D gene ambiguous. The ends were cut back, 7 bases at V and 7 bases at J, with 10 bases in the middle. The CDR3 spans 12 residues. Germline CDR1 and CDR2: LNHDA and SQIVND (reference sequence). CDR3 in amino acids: CASNDGVEKLFF. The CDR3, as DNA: TGTGCCAGTAACGACGGCGTTGAAAAACTGTTTTTT.

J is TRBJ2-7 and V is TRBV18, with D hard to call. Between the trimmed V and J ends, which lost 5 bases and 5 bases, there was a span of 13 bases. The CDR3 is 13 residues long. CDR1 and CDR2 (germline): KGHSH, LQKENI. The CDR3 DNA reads TGTGCCAGCTCATCTGACTGGCGTGACGAGCAGTACTTC. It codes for CASSSDWRDEQYF.

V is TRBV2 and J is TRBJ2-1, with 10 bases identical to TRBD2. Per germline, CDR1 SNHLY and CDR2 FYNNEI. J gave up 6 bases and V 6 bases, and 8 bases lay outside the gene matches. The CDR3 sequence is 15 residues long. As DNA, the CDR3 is TGTGCCAGCAGCGGAAGCGGGGGGGCCTCCAATGAGCAGTTCTTC. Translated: CASSGSGGASNEQFF.